A selection of T cell receptor beta chains follows, all from one sample in a study of shared clonotypes between healthy human individuals. Libraries were prepared by immunoSEQ multiplex PCR; TCRdb keeps only in-frame clonotypes and omits some of them. The sample consists of 2 million to 2.5 million clones, over 85% of them appearing once. Input material: naive CD4+ T cells from PBMCs. These receptors originate from a man aged 18 to 29 in good health. Some clones in this sample may be carry-over from other donors' samples. Both conserved end residues are part of each CDR3. D genes are given only for firm matches. Clone size, where shown, is once, few, many, or a class for clones that have expanded.

TRBD1	TRBV5-1	TRBJ2-1	NA	CASSLEPRQGFNEQFF	TGCGCCAGCAGCTTGGAACCGCGACAGGGCTTTAATGAGCAGTTCTTC
NA	TRBV9	TRBJ2-1	NA	CASSEIEKSSYNEQFF	TGTGCCAGCAGCGAGATAGAGAAAAGCTCCTACAATGAGCAGTTCTTC
TRBD1	TRBV11-2	TRBJ1-1	NA	CASSAQGGNTEAFF	TGTGCCAGCAGCGCACAGGGGGGGAACACTGAAGCTTTCTTT
NA	TRBV6-5	TRBJ2-7	NA	CASSYEPGQNYEQYF	TGTGCCAGCAGTTACGAACCGGGACAAAACTACGAGCAGTACTTC
TRBD1	TRBV10-3	TRBJ1-4	once	CATGRQGQNEKLFF	TGTGCCACCGGGAGACAGGGGCAAAATGAAAAACTGTTTTTT
TRBD2	TRBV27	TRBJ2-3	NA	CASSPSGRARDTQYF	TGTGCCAGCAGTCCTAGCGGGAGGGCCAGAGATACGCAGTATTTT
NA	TRBV7-2	TRBJ2-2	NA	CASSLALGWLFF	TGTGCCAGCAGCTTAGCGCTAGGGTGGCTGTTTTTT
NA	TRBV11-2	TRBJ2-1	NA	CASSFDPVNDEQFF	TGTGCCAGCAGCTTCGACCCGGTTAACGATGAGCAGTTCTTC
NA	TRBV12-5	TRBJ2-1	once	CASGRGNRSSYNEQFF	TGTGCTAGTGGTCGGGGGAATAGGAGCTCCTACAATGAGCAGTTCTTC
TRBD2	TRBV10-1	TRBJ2-5	NA	CASSEGTSGTQETQYF	TGCGCCAGCAGTGAGGGGACTAGCGGAACCCAAGAGACCCAGTACTTC
NA	TRBV7-7	TRBJ2-7	NA	CASSSQGGITESYEQYF	TGTGCCAGCAGCTCGCAAGGTGGGATCACCGAATCCTACGAGCAGTACTTC
TRBD2	TRBV15	TRBJ2-1	NA	CATSTRTSGRHRYNEQFF	TGTGCCACCAGCACTCGGACTAGCGGGAGGCACCGCTACAATGAGCAGTTCTTC
NA	TRBV5-1	TRBJ2-7	NA	CASTPSAGWNEQYF	TGCGCCAGCACCCCATCTGCAGGGTGGAACGAGCAGTACTTC
NA	TRBV30	TRBJ2-2	NA	CAWRYRSNTGELFF	TGTGCCTGGAGATATAGGTCAAACACCGGGGAGCTGTTTTTT
NA	TRBV7-9	TRBJ1-5	NA	CASSLDGGIQPQHF	TGTGCCAGCAGCTTAGACGGGGGGATCCAGCCCCAGCATTTT
NA	TRBV27	TRBJ1-6	NA	CASSFLINSPLHF	TGTGCCAGCAGTTTTCTGATAAATTCACCCCTCCACTTT
NA	TRBV19	TRBJ2-7	NA	CASSIWGSYEQYF	TGTGCCAGTAGTATCTGGGGCTCCTACGAGCAGTACTTC
TRBD2	TRBV9	TRBJ2-1	once	CASSPYGGGGWNEQFF	TGTGCCAGCAGCCCCTACGGCGGGGGGGGTTGGAATGAGCAGTTCTTC
NA	TRBV5-1	TRBJ2-3	NA	CASSPDLSTDTQYF	TGCGCCAGCAGCCCCGACCTGAGCACAGATACGCAGTATTTT
NA	TRBV19	TRBJ1-1	NA	CASSMGSIMNTEAFF	TGTGCCAGTAGTATGGGCAGCATCATGAACACTGAAGCTTTCTTT
TRBD1	TRBV19	TRBJ2-3	NA	CASRTGGTDTQYF	TGTGCCAGTAGAACAGGGGGCACAGATACGCAGTATTTT
NA	TRBV5-6	TRBJ1-1	NA	CASSLQNRAMNTEAFF	TGTGCCAGCAGCTTGCAGAACAGGGCCATGAACACTGAAGCTTTCTTT
NA	TRBV5-1	TRBJ1-1	NA	CASRLRTELSTEAFF	TGCGCCAGCAGGCTCCGGACGGAACTAAGCACTGAAGCTTTCTTT
TRBD1	TRBV6-1	TRBJ1-2	NA	CASSVTGAHGYTF	TGTGCCAGCAGTGTCACAGGGGCGCATGGCTACACCTTC
NA	TRBV18	TRBJ2-7	NA	CASSPGGLGLPREQYF	TGTGCCAGCTCACCGGGGGGGCTAGGCCTCCCTCGCGAGCAGTACTTC
NA	TRBV14	TRBJ1-2	few	CASSRRPRYGYTF	TGTGCCAGCAGCAGACGACCGCGCTATGGCTACACCTTC